This is a list of T cell receptor beta chains from one sample in a study of blood T cell repertoires in COVID-19. The method was immunoSEQ multiplex PCR; TCRdb's version includes in-frame clones alone and lacks a portion of them. The sample has over 150,000 clones; roughly 81% are singletons. The sample comprised peripheral blood. The receptors originated from a woman older than 75 with COVID-19, enrolled during active disease. Each CDR3 is given with its conserved first and last residue. The order of the fields is D gene, clone size, J gene, V gene, CDR3 DNA, CDR3 protein. The D gene is left open where the match is weak. Part of the rows lack a size; the others show once, few, many or a class for expanded clones.

>TRBD2|-|TRBJ2-7|TRBV12-3/TRBV12-4
TGTGCCAGCAGTTTTGGGGGAGGGCGACAGTACTTC
CASSFGGGRQYF
>-|-|TRBJ2-1|TRBV6-1
TGTGCCAGCAGTGAACAGGTAATAGAGCAGTTCTTC
CASSEQVIEQFF
>TRBD1|-|TRBJ1-2|TRBV19
TGTGCCAGTAGTACGGCGTACAGGGGGCAAGGCTACACCTTC
CASSTAYRGQGYTF
>-|-|TRBJ1-1|TRBV5-4
TGTGCCAGCAAGTTACAGGGTCACACTGAAGCTTTCTTT
CASKLQGHTEAFF
>-|-|TRBJ2-3|TRBV18
TGTGCCAGCTCACCTGGAGTGTATAGAGATACGCAGTATTTT
CASSPGVYRDTQYF
>-|-|TRBJ1-1|TRBV7-9
TGTGCCAGCAGGAGGAATTTTTCAGGGAAAAAGAACACTGAAGCTTTCTTT
CASRRNFSGKKNTEAFF
>-|-|TRBJ2-2|TRBV4-1
TGCGCCAGCAGCCTTAGCGGCTCCGGGGAGCTGTTTTTT
CASSLSGSGELFF
>-|-|TRBJ1-2|TRBV16
TGTGCCAGCAGCCAATCGGGTTCGGGGTATGGCTACACCTTC
CASSQSGSGYGYTF
>TRBD1|-|TRBJ1-4|TRBV9
TGTGCCAGCAGCCCGAGGACAGGGAATGAAAAACTGTTTTTT
CASSPRTGNEKLFF
>-|-|TRBJ1-5|TRBV3-1/TRBV3-2
TGTGCCAGCAGCCAAGGTGTTGGACAGTATCAGCCCCAGCATTTT
CASSQGVGQYQPQHF
>TRBD1|once|TRBJ2-7|TRBV6-5
TGTGCCAGCAGTTACTCTTCCGGGACAGCCTACGAGCAGTACTTC
CASSYSSGTAYEQYF
>TRBD2|-|TRBJ2-2|TRBV5-1
TGCGCCAGCAGCTCCCCCGGTGGGCTAGCGGGGGGGCGGAACACCGGGGAGCTGTTTTTT
CASSSPGGLAGGRNTGELFF
>-|-|TRBJ2-1|TRBV9
TGTGCCAGCAGCGTAGTGCCTATCAATGAGCAGTTCTTC
CASSVVPINEQFF
>TRBD2|-|TRBJ2-3|TRBV5-1
TGCGCCAGCAGCTTTCTAGCGGGAGGAGAGTCCGATACGCAGTATTTT
CASSFLAGGESDTQYF
>-|once|TRBJ1-4|TRBV29-1
TGCAGCGTTGAGGAGGGGGAAAAACTGTTTTTT
CSVEEGEKLFF
>-|-|TRBJ2-5|TRBV12-3/TRBV12-4
TGTGCCAGCAGTTTCGTCAGGGGAGAGACCCAGTACTTC
CASSFVRGETQYF
>-|once|TRBJ2-3|TRBV19
TGTGCCAGTAGTATGAGCGGATCCACAGATACGCAGTATTTT
CASSMSGSTDTQYF
>TRBD1|-|TRBJ2-7|TRBV12-5
TGTGCCAGTGAAGGGACAGGGAGTTATTCCTACGAGCAGTACTTC
CASEGTGSYSYEQYF
>-|few|TRBJ1-2|TRBV19
TGTGCCAGTAGTATTGCGGATCTTGATGGCTACACCTTC
CASSIADLDGYTF
>-|-|TRBJ1-4|TRBV28
TGTGCCAGCAGTTTTGAATTGGGGGCGGCTAATGAAAAACTGTTTTTT
CASSFELGAANEKLFF
>-|-|TRBJ2-5|TRBV6-5
TGTGCCAGCAGGGCCCGACTGGGCCAGGGGGAGACCCAGTACTTC
CASRARLGQGETQYF
>-|-|TRBJ2-1|TRBV7-8
TGTGCCAGCGGGGGGGGGCAGCGAGCCTACAATGAGCAGTTCTTC
CASGGGQRAYNEQFF
>TRBD1|-|TRBJ2-5|TRBV7-2
TGTGCCAGCAGCCCCACCGGGACAGGGGGTCGGGAGACCCAGTACTTC
CASSPTGTGGRETQYF
>TRBD1|-|TRBJ2-6|TRBV29-1
TGCAGCGTTGTGGACAGGGCTGGGGCCAACGTCCTGACTTTC
CSVVDRAGANVLTF
>TRBD2|-|TRBJ2-1|TRBV5-1
TGCGCCAGCAGCTTGGGCCCAGGACTAGAAGGTGAGCAGTTCTTC
CASSLGPGLEGEQFF
>TRBD1|-|TRBJ2-3|TRBV7-9
TGTGCCAGCAGCCTCTTGGGGACAGGGTTGGGAGATACGCAGTATTTT
CASSLLGTGLGDTQYF